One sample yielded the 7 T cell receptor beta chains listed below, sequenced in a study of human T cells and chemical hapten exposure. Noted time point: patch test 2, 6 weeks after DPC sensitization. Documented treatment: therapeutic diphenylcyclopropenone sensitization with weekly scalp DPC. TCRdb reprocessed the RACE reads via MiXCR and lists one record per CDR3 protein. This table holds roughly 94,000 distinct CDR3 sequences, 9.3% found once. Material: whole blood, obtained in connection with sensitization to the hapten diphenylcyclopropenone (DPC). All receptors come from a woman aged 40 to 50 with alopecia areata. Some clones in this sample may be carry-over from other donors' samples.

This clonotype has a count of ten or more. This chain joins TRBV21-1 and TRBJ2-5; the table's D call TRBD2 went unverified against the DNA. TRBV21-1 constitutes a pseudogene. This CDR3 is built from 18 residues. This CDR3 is CASSKDLRLAALIKTQYF. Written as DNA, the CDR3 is TGTGCCAGCAGCAAAGATTTGCGGCTAGCGGCCCTTATAAAGACCCAGTACTTC.

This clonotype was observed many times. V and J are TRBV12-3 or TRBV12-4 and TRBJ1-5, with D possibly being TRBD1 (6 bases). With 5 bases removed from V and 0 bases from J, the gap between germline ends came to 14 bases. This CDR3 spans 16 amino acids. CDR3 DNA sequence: TGTGCCAGCAGTCTTCAGGGGCAATATAGCAATCAGCCCCAGCATTTT. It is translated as CASSLQGQYSNQPQHF.

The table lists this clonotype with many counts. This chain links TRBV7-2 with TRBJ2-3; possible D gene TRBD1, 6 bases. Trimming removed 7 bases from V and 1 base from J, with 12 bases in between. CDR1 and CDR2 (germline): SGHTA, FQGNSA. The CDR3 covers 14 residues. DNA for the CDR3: TGTGCCAGCAAGGACAGAGGAGGCACAGATACGCAGTATTTT. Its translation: CASKDRGGTDTQYF. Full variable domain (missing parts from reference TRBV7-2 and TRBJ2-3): GAGVSQSPSNKVTEKGKDVELRCDPISGHTALYWYRQSLGQGLEFLIYFQGNSAPDKSGLPSDRFSAERTGGSVSTLTIQRTQQEDSAVYLCASKDRGGTDTQYFGPGTRLTVL.

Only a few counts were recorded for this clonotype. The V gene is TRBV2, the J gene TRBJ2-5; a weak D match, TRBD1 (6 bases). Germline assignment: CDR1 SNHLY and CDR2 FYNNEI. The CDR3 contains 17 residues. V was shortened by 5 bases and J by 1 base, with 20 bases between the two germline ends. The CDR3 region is CASSPLYRDTAQETQYF. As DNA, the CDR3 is TGTGCCAGCAGTCCCCTATACCGGGACACGGCCCAAGAGACCCAGTACTTC.

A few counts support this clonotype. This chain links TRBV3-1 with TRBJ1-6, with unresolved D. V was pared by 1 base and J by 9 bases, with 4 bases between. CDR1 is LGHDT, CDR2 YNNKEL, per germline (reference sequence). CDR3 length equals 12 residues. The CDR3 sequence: CASSQVRSPLHF. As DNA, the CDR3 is TGTGCCAGCAGCCAAGTACGTTCACCCCTCCACTTT.

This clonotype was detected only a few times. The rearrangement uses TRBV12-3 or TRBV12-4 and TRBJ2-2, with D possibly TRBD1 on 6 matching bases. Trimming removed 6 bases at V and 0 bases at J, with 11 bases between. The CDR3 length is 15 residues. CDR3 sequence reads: CASSKDSSNTGELFF. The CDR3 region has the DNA TGTGCCAGCAGCAAGGACAGTTCGAACACCGGGGAGCTGTTTTTT.

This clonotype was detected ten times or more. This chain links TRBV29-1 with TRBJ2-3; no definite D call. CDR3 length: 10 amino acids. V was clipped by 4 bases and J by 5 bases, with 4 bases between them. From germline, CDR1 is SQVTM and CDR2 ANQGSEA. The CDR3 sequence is CSVVLDTQYF. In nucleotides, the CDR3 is TGCAGCGTTGTGTTAGATACGCAGTATTTT.